Below, 20 T cell receptor beta chains from the same sample are listed, as sequenced in a study of CD8 T cells in Susac syndrome. cDNA came from approximately 0.5 to 1 ug RNA primed by random hexamers. TCRdb used MiXCR to reprocess the immunoSEQ multiplex PCR reads, holding one entry per CDR3 protein. The sample lists about 180,000 distinct CDR3 sequences; 95% to 97% were seen once. Source material: CD4+ T cells from PBMCs. The receptor set was obtained from a human donor with Susac syndrome.

The V call is TRBV7-9, the J call TRBJ2-5; 10 nucleotides agree with TRBD2. The V gene's germline CDR1 is SEHNR and CDR2 FQNEAQ (reference sequence). The CDR3 consists of 17 residues. V shed 5 bases and J 4 bases; nucleotides not matched to a gene: 13. The CDR3 sequence is CASSRPGGLAGAETQYF. The CDR3 DNA sequence: TGTGCCAGCAGCAGACCCGGAGGGCTAGCGGGAGCAGAGACCCAGTACTTC.

The count of this clonotype is one. The genes are TRBV6-5 and TRBJ2-1; no reliable D call. CDR3 length equals 17 residues. V lost 2 bases and J 0 bases, leaving 14 bases between the germline ends. The V gene's germline CDR1 is MNHEY and CDR2 SVGAGI. CDR3 sequence: CASSYPPYPSSYNEQFF. Written as DNA, the CDR3 is TGTGCCAGCAGTTACCCCCCATATCCGAGCTCCTACAATGAGCAGTTCTTC.

The chain is built from TRBV6-2 or TRBV6-3 and TRBJ2-1, with 7 nucleotides matching TRBD2. Germline CDR1 reads MNHEY; CDR2 reads SVGEGT. Germline trimming cut 7 bases from V and 4 bases from J; bases unmatched to any gene: 13. The CDR3 has 16 amino acids. The CDR3 DNA is TGTGCCAGCACCATCAACCCAGCGGGGAGGTACAATGAGCAGTTCTTC. This codes for CASTINPAGRYNEQFF.

The chain joins TRBV19 to TRBJ2-1; D possibly corresponds to TRBD1 (6 bases). V dropped 7 bases and J dropped 7 bases, with 20 bases sitting between them. CDR1 and CDR2 (germline): LNHDA, SQIVND (reference sequence). This CDR3 is built from 15 residues. This CDR3 is CASNPNPRTDNEQFF. CDR3 bases: TGTGCCAGTAACCCAAACCCACGGACAGATAATGAGCAGTTCTTC.

This rearrangement joins TRBV4-2 to TRBJ2-5, with TRBD2 matching 8 bases. The germline V gene encodes CDR1 LGHNA and CDR2 YNFKEQ. J was trimmed by 1 base and V by 0 bases; bases with no gene match: 4. The CDR3 has 16 residues. CDR3: CASSQEALAGQETQYF. CDR3 in DNA: TGTGCCAGCAGCCAAGAAGCCCTAGCGGGCCAAGAGACCCAGTACTTC.

The V and J genes are TRBV9 and TRBJ1-4; perhaps TRBD1 as D (6 bases). The germline V and J ends were trimmed by 2 bases and 2 bases, with 13 bases remaining between them. The germline V gene has CDR1 SGDLS and CDR2 YYNGEE. The length of the CDR3 is 16 residues. This CDR3 reads CASSVEGQATNEKLFF. The CDR3 nucleotides read TGTGCCAGCAGCGTCGAGGGACAAGCGACTAATGAAAAACTGTTTTTT.

V and J are TRBV24-1 and TRBJ2-1, with no clear D. The CDR3 runs to 16 residues. Germline CDR1 KGHDR, CDR2 SFDVKD. The germline V and J ends were trimmed by 0 bases and 7 bases, with 15 bases remaining between them. CDR3 protein: CATSDLSAEYQNEQFF. The CDR3 nucleotides read TGTGCCACCAGTGATTTGTCCGCGGAGTATCAGAATGAGCAGTTCTTC.

This clonotype came up once. This chain joins TRBV29-1 and TRBJ1-1; D is possibly TRBD1 (6 bases). The CDR3 length is 13 residues. V lost 6 bases and J 4 bases, leaving 15 bases between the germline ends. CDR1 and CDR2 (germline): SQVTM, ANQGSEA. CDR3 loop: CSVMRTASTEAFF. In DNA, the CDR3 is TGCAGCGTCATGAGGACAGCGAGCACTGAAGCTTTCTTT.

The J gene is TRBJ2-3, the V gene TRBV28, with 7 bases that match TRBD1. CDR1 and CDR2 (germline): MDHEN, SYDVKM. Trimming removed 6 bases from V and 2 bases from J; junction bases left unmatched: 8. The CDR3 contains 15 residues. CDR3 sequence (DNA): TGTGCCAGCAGCCGTCGGACAGGACCCACAGATACGCAGTATTTT. Encoded protein: CASSRRTGPTDTQYF.

This clonotype was recorded once. J is TRBJ1-2 and V is TRBV19; TRBD1 matches 7 bases. Germline V gene lookup returns CDR1 LNHDA and CDR2 SQIVND (reference sequence). The CDR3 loop spans 14 amino acids. The V segment lost 7 bases and the J segment 2 bases; nucleotides outside the gene matches: 7. The CDR3 DNA reads TGTGCCAGTATCTCAGGGACAGAAAACTATGGCTACACCTTC. Translation gives CASISGTENYGYTF. Full variable domain (missing parts from reference TRBV19 and TRBJ1-2): DGGITQSPKYLFRKEGQNVTLSCEQNLNHDAMYWYRQDPGQGLRLIYYSQIVNDFQKGDIAEGYSVSREKKESFPLTVTSAQKNPTAFYLCASISGTENYGYTFGSGTRLTVV.

DNA for the CDR3: TGCGCCAGCGCGATGCGGGGAGGCACTGAAGCTTTCTTT. It translates to CASAMRGGTEAFF. This chain links TRBV5-1 with TRBJ1-1, with D uncertain. Deletions cut 7 bases from V and 4 bases from J, with 14 bases between. CDR1 and CDR2 from the germline V gene are SGHRS and YFSETQ. This CDR3 comprises 13 residues.

The chain carries TRBV30 and TRBJ2-1; D unresolved. The ends were cut back, 3 bases at V and 6 bases at J, with 9 bases in the middle. Germline V gene data show CDR1 as GTSNPN and CDR2 as SVGIG (reference sequence). This CDR3 comprises 12 residues. CDR3: CAWSIRGNEQFF. CDR3 nucleotides: TGTGCCTGGAGCATCCGAGGCAATGAGCAGTTCTTC.

The chain employs TRBV3-1 and TRBJ2-3; D is uncertain. The CDR3 is made up of 12 amino acids. V lost 4 bases and J 8 bases, leaving 10 bases between the germline ends. Looked up from germline, CDR1 is LGHDT and CDR2 is YNNKEL (reference sequence). The CDR3 reads CASSLLGRTQYF. In nucleotides, the CDR3 is TGTGCCAGCAGCCTCCTTGGGCGTACGCAGTATTTT.

The rearrangement joins TRBV28 to TRBJ2-5; tentatively, D is TRBD1 (5 bases). CDR3 length: 15 amino acids. V lost 6 bases, J lost 6 bases, and 20 bases lay in between. Per the germline V gene, CDR1 is MDHEN and CDR2 is SYDVKM. The CDR3 DNA reads as TGTGCCAGCAGGGGGATAGGGCAGGGTGGCAAGACCCAGTACTTC. Translation: CASRGIGQGGKTQYF.

V is TRBV14 and J is TRBJ1-1; D gene ambiguous. Looked up from germline, CDR1 is SGHDN and CDR2 is FVKESK. Between the trimmed V and J ends, which lost 6 bases and 2 bases, there was a span of 22 bases. The CDR3 extends over 17 amino acids. The CDR3: CASSPRQILDRNTEAFF. The CDR3 region has the DNA TGTGCCAGCAGTCCCCGACAAATTTTAGACCGAAACACTGAAGCTTTCTTT.

The rearrangement joins TRBV29-1 to TRBJ2-2; no reliable D call. The CDR3 is 13 residues long. From germline, CDR1 is SQVTM and CDR2 ANQGSEA. V was shortened by 1 base and J by 3 bases, with 6 bases between the two germline ends. The CDR3 DNA reads TGCAGCGTTGAAGGAACCTACACCGGGGAGCTGTTTTTT. Its protein product is CSVEGTYTGELFF.

This clonotype was seen a single time. The rearrangement joins TRBV15 to TRBJ2-1; D remains ambiguous. The V gene's germline CDR1 is LNHNV and CDR2 YYDKDF (reference sequence). V was pared by 0 bases and J by 9 bases, with 24 bases between. The CDR3 sequence is 18 residues long. The chain's CDR3 is CATSRDPVGSGFGGEQFF. The DNA for the CDR3 is TGTGCCACCAGCAGAGACCCAGTGGGGTCTGGCTTCGGCGGTGAGCAGTTCTTC.

The chain has TRBV15 and TRBJ1-4; D gene unclear. This CDR3 has 11 amino acids. Germline V lookup: CDR1 LNHNV, CDR2 YYDKDF (reference sequence). Trimming left V 5 bases short and J 12 bases short, with 10 bases between. Here the CDR3 DNA reads TGTGCCACCAGCTCTACAAATGAACTGTTTTTT. This codes for CATSSTNELFF.

This clonotype was detected only once. The rearrangement uses TRBV15 and TRBJ2-4; the match to TRBD1 covers 8 bases. The CDR3 loop spans 17 amino acids. The junction had 19 bases not matched to a gene; V was cut back by 6 bases and J by 9 bases. Germline V gives CDR1 LNHNV, CDR2 YYDKDF (reference sequence). The CDR3 bases are TGTGCCACCAGGGAGCGCTTCAGGCGGACAGGGACAAGCATTCAGTACTTC. It codes for CATRERFRRTGTSIQYF.

This clonotype was detected only once. The chain is built from TRBV7-9 and TRBJ2-7, with 7 bases matching TRBD1. Germline V gene data show CDR1 as SEHNR and CDR2 as FQNEAQ (reference sequence). This CDR3 region has 14 residues. V lost 5 bases to trimming and J lost 2 bases; unmatched junction nucleotides: 6. The CDR3 nucleotides read TGTGCCAGCAGCGCCGGGACAGCGACCTACGAGCAGTACTTC. Its protein is CASSAGTATYEQYF.